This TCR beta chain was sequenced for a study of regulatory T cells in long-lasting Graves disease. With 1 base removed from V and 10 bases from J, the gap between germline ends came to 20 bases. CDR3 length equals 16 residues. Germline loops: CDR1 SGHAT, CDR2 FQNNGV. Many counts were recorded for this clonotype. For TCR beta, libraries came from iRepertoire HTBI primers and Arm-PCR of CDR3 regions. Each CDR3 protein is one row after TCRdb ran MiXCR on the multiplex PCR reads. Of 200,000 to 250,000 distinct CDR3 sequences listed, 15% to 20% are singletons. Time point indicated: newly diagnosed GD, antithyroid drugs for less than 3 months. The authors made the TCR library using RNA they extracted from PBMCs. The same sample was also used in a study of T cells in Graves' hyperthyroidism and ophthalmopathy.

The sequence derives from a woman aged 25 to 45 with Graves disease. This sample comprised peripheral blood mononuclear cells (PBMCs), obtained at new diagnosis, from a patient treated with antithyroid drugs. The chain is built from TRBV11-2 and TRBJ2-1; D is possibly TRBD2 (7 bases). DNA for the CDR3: TGTGCCAGCAGCTTAGTAGGGGGGGCAGGTTCGGAGGAGCAGTTCTTC. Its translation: CASSLVGGAGSEEQFF.